Below, one TCR beta chain is given with its context. This sample stems from a study of blood T cell repertoires in COVID-19. At the level of the study: Sites across the United States, Italy and Spain contributed samples from acute and convalescent COVID-19.

Deletions cut 6 bases from V and 5 bases from J, with 14 bases between. The CDR3 totals 15 residues. The germline CDR1 and CDR2 sequences are SNHLY and FYNNEI. Original methodology: The assay estimated nucleated cells by amplifying reference gene primers. TCRdb keeps only in-frame clones here, not all; method: immunoSEQ multiplex PCR. V, J and clone size derive from that table, while D and trimming were established from the DNA sequence. The repertoire holds hundreds of thousands of clones, with more than 75% as singletons. The genes are TRBV2 and TRBJ1-6; tentatively, D is TRBD1 (6 bases). Sample: peripheral blood. This TCR was recovered from a man between 45 and 60 years old with COVID-19, enrolled during active disease. Here the CDR3 DNA reads TGTGCCAGCAGATCACAGGGCGGCGATAATTCACCCCTCCACTTT. Protein sequence: CASRSQGGDNSPLHF.